The rows below give T cell receptor beta chains drawn from one sample of a study of response to subunit inactivated influenza vaccine. TCRdb processed the RT-PCR reads anew with MiXCR; each CDR3 protein has one entry. This sample has 550,000 to 650,000 distinct CDR3 sequences, with over 9.5% found just once. The starting material was PBMCs from blood, obtained on the day of vaccination. These receptors came from a man aged 45-60 years who received an inactivated influenza vaccine. Each CDR3 is given with its conserved first and last residue. The D gene is left open where the match is weak. Size values are once, few and many counts, or a class for expanded clones, and some rows have none.

CDR3 length: 17; J gene: TRBJ2-1; V gene: TRBV11-1; D gene: -; clone size: few; CDR3 protein: CASSSTLLGGSYNEQFF; CDR3 DNA: TGTGCCAGCAGCTCTACCCTCCTAGGAGGCTCCTACAATGAGCAGTTCTTC
CDR3 length: 14; J gene: TRBJ1-2; V gene: TRBV12-3/TRBV12-4; D gene: -; clone size: -; CDR3 protein: CASSLALATRGYTF; CDR3 DNA: TGTGCCAGCAGTTTAGCGCTTGCAACTAGGGGCTACACCTTC
CDR3 length: 16; J gene: TRBJ2-1; V gene: TRBV6-5; D gene: TRBD2; clone size: -; CDR3 protein: CASSSRLAGGPPEQFF; CDR3 DNA: TGTGCCAGCAGTTCAAGACTAGCGGGGGGTCCTCCTGAGCAGTTCTTC
CDR3 length: 12; J gene: TRBJ1-5; V gene: TRBV12-3/TRBV12-4; D gene: -; clone size: -; CDR3 protein: CASSTSGGPQHF; CDR3 DNA: TGTGCCAGCAGCACCTCGGGGGGGCCCCAGCATTTT
CDR3 length: 17; J gene: TRBJ2-1; V gene: TRBV18; D gene: TRBD2; clone size: few; CDR3 protein: CASSPPPPRGASNEQFF; CDR3 DNA: TGTGCCAGCTCACCACCTCCTCCGCGGGGGGCTAGCAATGAGCAGTTCTTC
CDR3 length: 15; J gene: TRBJ2-1; V gene: TRBV6-2/TRBV6-3; D gene: -; clone size: -; CDR3 protein: CASRPGGNTYNEQFF; CDR3 DNA: TGTGCCAGCAGACCCGGAGGTAATACCTACAATGAGCAGTTCTTC
CDR3 length: 13; J gene: TRBJ1-1; V gene: TRBV6-2/TRBV6-3; D gene: -; clone size: many; CDR3 protein: CASSKGHTNEAFF; CDR3 DNA: TGTGCCAGCAGTAAGGGACATACTAATGAAGCTTTCTTT
CDR3 length: 12; J gene: TRBJ2-2; V gene: TRBV21-1; D gene: -; clone size: -; CDR3 protein: CASSKDSGELFF; CDR3 DNA: TGTGCCAGCAGCAAAGATTCCGGGGAGCTGTTTTTT
CDR3 length: 16; J gene: TRBJ2-1; V gene: TRBV12-3/TRBV12-4; D gene: TRBD1; clone size: many; CDR3 protein: CASSSRQGESYNEQFF; CDR3 DNA: TGTGCCAGCAGTTCCCGACAGGGGGAGTCCTACAATGAGCAGTTCTTC
CDR3 length: 14; J gene: TRBJ2-7; V gene: TRBV4-3; D gene: -; clone size: few; CDR3 protein: CASSQEADSYEQYF; CDR3 DNA: TGCGCCAGCAGCCAAGAGGCAGATTCCTACGAGCAGTACTTC
CDR3 length: 15; J gene: TRBJ2-3; V gene: TRBV5-1; D gene: TRBD1; clone size: -; CDR3 protein: CASSTVTGESDTQYF; CDR3 DNA: TGCGCCAGCAGCACCGTGACAGGGGAGTCAGATACGCAGTATTTT
CDR3 length: 13; J gene: TRBJ2-3; V gene: TRBV9; D gene: -; clone size: many; CDR3 protein: CASSVVATDTQYF; CDR3 DNA: TGTGCCAGCAGCGTAGTGGCCACAGATACGCAGTATTTT
CDR3 length: 14; J gene: TRBJ1-2; V gene: TRBV6-1; D gene: TRBD1; clone size: -; CDR3 protein: CASSGDRLSYGYTF; CDR3 DNA: TGTGCCAGCAGTGGGGACAGGTTAAGCTATGGCTACACCTTC
CDR3 length: 14; J gene: TRBJ2-7; V gene: TRBV6-1; D gene: -; clone size: -; CDR3 protein: CASSPVGASYEQYF; CDR3 DNA: TGTGCCAGCAGCCCAGTCGGGGCTTCCTACGAGCAGTACTTC
CDR3 length: 15; J gene: TRBJ2-7; V gene: TRBV4-3; D gene: -; clone size: -; CDR3 protein: CASSQEWAAGYEQYF; CDR3 DNA: TGCGCCAGCAGCCAAGAATGGGCGGCGGGCTACGAGCAGTACTTC
CDR3 length: 18; J gene: TRBJ2-1; V gene: TRBV4-2; D gene: TRBD2; clone size: -; CDR3 protein: CASSQELAGGLSYNEQFF; CDR3 DNA: TGTGCCAGCAGCCAAGAGCTAGCGGGGGGGCTTTCCTACAATGAGCAGTTCTTC
CDR3 length: 15; J gene: TRBJ1-2; V gene: TRBV5-3; D gene: TRBD1; clone size: -; CDR3 protein: CASSVNFGQGDGYTF; CDR3 DNA: TGTGCCAGCAGCGTAAACTTCGGACAGGGTGATGGCTACACCTTC
CDR3 length: 16; J gene: TRBJ1-5; V gene: TRBV7-2; D gene: TRBD1; clone size: -; CDR3 protein: CASSGEGQGSNQPQHF; CDR3 DNA: TGTGCCAGCAGCGGAGAAGGACAGGGGAGCAATCAGCCCCAGCATTTT
CDR3 length: 14; J gene: TRBJ2-1; V gene: TRBV11-3; D gene: -; clone size: few; CDR3 protein: CASSLDSAYNEQFF; CDR3 DNA: TGTGCCAGCAGCTTAGATTCGGCGTACAATGAGCAGTTCTTC
CDR3 length: 18; J gene: TRBJ2-7; V gene: TRBV28; D gene: TRBD1; clone size: few; CDR3 protein: CASSLFRTGPSLFYEQYF; CDR3 DNA: TGTGCCAGCAGTTTATTCCGGACAGGGCCTTCTCTTTTCTACGAGCAGTACTTC
CDR3 length: 13; J gene: TRBJ2-5; V gene: TRBV6-2/TRBV6-3; D gene: -; clone size: few; CDR3 protein: CASSTQTRKTQYF; CDR3 DNA: TGTGCCAGCAGTACCCAGACCCGGAAAACCCAGTACTTC
CDR3 length: 13; J gene: TRBJ2-3; V gene: TRBV28; D gene: TRBD1; clone size: many; CDR3 protein: CASRRQGGDTQYF; CDR3 DNA: TGTGCCAGCAGGCGACAGGGGGGAGATACGCAGTATTTT
CDR3 length: 16; J gene: TRBJ2-7; V gene: TRBV5-1; D gene: TRBD2; clone size: -; CDR3 protein: CASSLNSGGRDFEQYF; CDR3 DNA: TGCGCCAGCAGCTTGAATTCGGGCGGGAGGGACTTCGAGCAGTACTTC
CDR3 length: 14; J gene: TRBJ2-6; V gene: TRBV5-1; D gene: -; clone size: many; CDR3 protein: CASSVTSGANVLTF; CDR3 DNA: TGCGCCAGCAGCGTCACCTCTGGGGCCAACGTCCTGACTTTC
CDR3 length: 15; J gene: TRBJ2-1; V gene: TRBV19; D gene: TRBD2; clone size: -; CDR3 protein: CASSTTSGNYNEQFF; CDR3 DNA: TGTGCCAGTAGCACGACTAGCGGGAACTACAATGAGCAGTTCTTC
CDR3 length: 16; J gene: TRBJ1-3; V gene: TRBV20-1; D gene: TRBD1; clone size: -; CDR3 protein: CSASRDRYLSGNTIYF; CDR3 DNA: TGCAGTGCTAGCCGGGACAGATATCTCTCTGGAAACACCATATATTTT
CDR3 length: 19; J gene: TRBJ2-5; V gene: TRBV3-1; D gene: TRBD2; clone size: -; CDR3 protein: CASSQDGGTSGRAQETQYF; CDR3 DNA: TGTGCCAGCAGCCAAGATGGGGGGACTAGCGGGAGGGCCCAAGAGACCCAGTACTTC
CDR3 length: 15; J gene: TRBJ2-7; V gene: TRBV7-2; D gene: -; clone size: -; CDR3 protein: CASSLAMTGFYEQYF; CDR3 DNA: TGTGCCAGCAGCTTAGCGATGACGGGATTCTACGAGCAGTACTTC
CDR3 length: 14; J gene: TRBJ2-7; V gene: TRBV12-3/TRBV12-4; D gene: -; clone size: few; CDR3 protein: CASSLAVVGLEQYF; CDR3 DNA: TGTGCCAGCAGTTTAGCGGTGGTAGGGCTCGAGCAGTACTTC
CDR3 length: 16; J gene: TRBJ2-1; V gene: TRBV9; D gene: TRBD2; clone size: few; CDR3 protein: CASSGNSGRAINEQFF; CDR3 DNA: TGTGCCAGCAGCGGCAATAGCGGGAGGGCCATCAATGAGCAGTTCTTC
CDR3 length: 15; J gene: TRBJ2-3; V gene: TRBV5-1; D gene: TRBD2; clone size: many; CDR3 protein: CASSVSGKGTDTQYF; CDR3 DNA: TGCGCCAGCAGCGTGAGCGGGAAGGGCACAGATACGCAGTATTTT
CDR3 length: 13; J gene: TRBJ2-1; V gene: TRBV12-3/TRBV12-4; D gene: -; clone size: -; CDR3 protein: CASGSGGSYEQFF; CDR3 DNA: TGTGCCAGCGGCTCGGGGGGCTCGTATGAGCAGTTCTTC
CDR3 length: 12; J gene: TRBJ2-2; V gene: TRBV6-4; D gene: -; clone size: few; CDR3 protein: CASRSLTGELFF; CDR3 DNA: TGTGCCAGCAGAAGTCTCACCGGGGAGCTGTTTTTT
CDR3 length: 16; J gene: TRBJ2-5; V gene: TRBV3-1; D gene: TRBD1; clone size: -; CDR3 protein: CASSQDGTGYQETQYF; CDR3 DNA: TGTGCCAGCAGCCAAGATGGGACAGGGTACCAAGAGACCCAGTACTTC
CDR3 length: 16; J gene: TRBJ2-1; V gene: TRBV5-1; D gene: TRBD2; clone size: many; CDR3 protein: CASSLARLAGYNEQFF; CDR3 DNA: TGCGCCAGCAGCTTGGCCAGGCTAGCGGGTTACAATGAGCAGTTCTTC
CDR3 length: 17; J gene: TRBJ1-5; V gene: TRBV12-3/TRBV12-4; D gene: -; clone size: -; CDR3 protein: CASSLFPSLGFNQPQHF; CDR3 DNA: TGTGCCAGCAGTTTGTTTCCTAGTCTAGGGTTTAATCAGCCCCAGCATTTT
CDR3 length: 14; J gene: TRBJ2-7; V gene: TRBV5-1; D gene: TRBD2; clone size: few; CDR3 protein: CASKPSGSHYEQYF; CDR3 DNA: TGCGCCAGCAAACCTAGCGGGAGCCACTACGAGCAGTACTTC
CDR3 length: 12; J gene: TRBJ1-2; V gene: TRBV6-2/TRBV6-3; D gene: -; clone size: -; CDR3 protein: CASTAGDRLYTF; CDR3 DNA: TGTGCCAGCACTGCCGGAGACCGGCTCTACACCTTC
CDR3 length: 18; J gene: TRBJ2-3; V gene: TRBV11-2; D gene: -; clone size: -; CDR3 protein: CASSLLSIGASSTDTQYF; CDR3 DNA: TGTGCCAGCAGCTTGCTATCTATCGGGGCAAGTAGCACAGATACGCAGTATTTT
CDR3 length: 12; J gene: TRBJ2-5; V gene: TRBV27; D gene: -; clone size: few; CDR3 protein: CASSRTGETQYF; CDR3 DNA: TGTGCCAGCAGTCGAACGGGGGAGACCCAGTACTTC
CDR3 length: 13; J gene: TRBJ2-5; V gene: TRBV5-5; D gene: -; clone size: -; CDR3 protein: CASNPRREETQYF; CDR3 DNA: TGTGCCAGCAACCCAAGGCGGGAAGAGACCCAGTACTTC
CDR3 length: 13; J gene: TRBJ1-6; V gene: TRBV12-3/TRBV12-4; D gene: -; clone size: few; CDR3 protein: CASSRGAGSPLHF; CDR3 DNA: TGTGCCAGCAGCCGGGGGGCCGGTTCACCCCTCCACTTT
CDR3 length: 12; J gene: TRBJ2-3; V gene: TRBV12-3/TRBV12-4; D gene: -; clone size: few; CDR3 protein: CASSLRAGTQYF; CDR3 DNA: TGTGCCAGCAGTTTACGGGCGGGTACGCAGTATTTT
CDR3 length: 14; J gene: TRBJ2-5; V gene: TRBV4-2; D gene: TRBD2; clone size: few; CDR3 protein: CASSQDMTSEAQYF; CDR3 DNA: TGTGCCAGCAGCCAAGATATGACTAGCGAGGCCCAGTACTTC
CDR3 length: 11; J gene: TRBJ2-1; V gene: TRBV30; D gene: -; clone size: -; CDR3 protein: CAWSVSNEQFF; CDR3 DNA: TGTGCCTGGAGTGTAAGCAATGAGCAGTTCTTC
CDR3 length: 13; J gene: TRBJ2-2; V gene: TRBV10-3; D gene: -; clone size: many; CDR3 protein: CASQQGNTGELFF; CDR3 DNA: TGTGCCAGTCAACAGGGGAACACCGGGGAGCTGTTTTTT
CDR3 length: 12; J gene: TRBJ2-3; V gene: TRBV20-1; D gene: -; clone size: few; CDR3 protein: CSASVGTDTQYF; CDR3 DNA: TGCAGTGCAAGTGTAGGCACAGATACGCAGTATTTT